This T cell receptor (beta chain) was found in a study of cytomegalovirus exposure and HLA in healthy donors. Study outcomes and limitations: Among TCR sequences, most were rare, though some public TCRs appeared in many donors. Beyond CMV serostatus, there was no information to go on about immune exposure. Among donors in an Asian-associated ancestry cluster, a later analysis reportedly found fewer N-insertions than the approximately 700-donor mean. Earlier findings revealed that most TCR beta V segments proved productive either about 87% or about 30% of the time.

As for this clone: Antigen: not known.

The CDR3 spans 17 residues. V trimming: 2 bases; J trimming: 0 bases; junction bases outside the gene matches: 7. CDR1 and CDR2 from the germline V gene are SGDLS and YYNGEE. PCR amplification relied on 60 Vbeta primers (plus 13 Jbeta primers). TCRdb's table, derived via immunoSEQ multiplex PCR, lists solely in-frame clones and lacks some. Of about 140,000 clones in the sample, roughly 80% were seen once. The chain recombines TRBV9 with TRBJ1-2; 10 nucleotides match TRBD1. This sequence was found in a female donor in good health and CMV-seronegative. Sequenced: PBMCs. The CDR3 reads CASSVGDRGRANYGYTF. The CDR3 bases are TGTGCCAGCAGCGTGGGGGACAGGGGAAGAGCTAACTATGGCTACACCTTC.